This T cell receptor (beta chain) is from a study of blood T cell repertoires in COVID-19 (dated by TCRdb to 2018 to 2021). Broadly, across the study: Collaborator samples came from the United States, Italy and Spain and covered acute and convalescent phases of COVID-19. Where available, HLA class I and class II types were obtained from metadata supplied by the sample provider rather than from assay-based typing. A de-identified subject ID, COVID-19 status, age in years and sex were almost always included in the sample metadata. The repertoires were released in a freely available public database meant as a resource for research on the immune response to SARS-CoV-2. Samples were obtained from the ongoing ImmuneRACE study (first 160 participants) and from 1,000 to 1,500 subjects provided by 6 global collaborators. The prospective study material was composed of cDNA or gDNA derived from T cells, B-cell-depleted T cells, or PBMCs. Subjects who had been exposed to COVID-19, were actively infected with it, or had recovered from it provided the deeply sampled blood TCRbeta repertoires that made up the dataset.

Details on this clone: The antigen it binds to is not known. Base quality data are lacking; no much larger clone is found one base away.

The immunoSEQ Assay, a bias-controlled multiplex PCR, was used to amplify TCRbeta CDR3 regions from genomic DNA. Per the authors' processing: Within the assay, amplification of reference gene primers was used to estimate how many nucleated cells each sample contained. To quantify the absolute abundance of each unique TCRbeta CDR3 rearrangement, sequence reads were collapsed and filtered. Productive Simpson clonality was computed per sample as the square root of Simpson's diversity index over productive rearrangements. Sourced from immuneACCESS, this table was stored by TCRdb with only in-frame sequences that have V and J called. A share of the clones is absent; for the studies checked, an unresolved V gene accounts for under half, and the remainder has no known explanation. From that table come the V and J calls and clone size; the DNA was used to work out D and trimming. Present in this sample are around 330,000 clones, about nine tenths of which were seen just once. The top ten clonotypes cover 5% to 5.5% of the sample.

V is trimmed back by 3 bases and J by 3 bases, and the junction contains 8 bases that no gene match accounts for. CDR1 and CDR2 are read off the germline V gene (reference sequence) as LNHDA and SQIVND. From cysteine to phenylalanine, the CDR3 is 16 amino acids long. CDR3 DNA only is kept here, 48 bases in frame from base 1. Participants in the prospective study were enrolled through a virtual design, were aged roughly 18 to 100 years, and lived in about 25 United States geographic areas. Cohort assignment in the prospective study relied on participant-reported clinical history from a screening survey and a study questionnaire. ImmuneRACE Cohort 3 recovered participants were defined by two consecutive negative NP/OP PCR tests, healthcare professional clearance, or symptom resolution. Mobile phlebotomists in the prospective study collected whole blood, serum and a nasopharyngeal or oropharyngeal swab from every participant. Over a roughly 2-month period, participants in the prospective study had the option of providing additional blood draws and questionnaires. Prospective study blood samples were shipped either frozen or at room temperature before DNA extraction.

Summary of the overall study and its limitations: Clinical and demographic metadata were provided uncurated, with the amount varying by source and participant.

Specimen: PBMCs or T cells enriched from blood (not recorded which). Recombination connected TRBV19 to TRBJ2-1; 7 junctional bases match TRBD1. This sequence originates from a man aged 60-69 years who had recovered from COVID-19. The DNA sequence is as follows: TGTGCCAGTAGTATGATGACAGGGAATCTCTACAATGAGCAGTTCTTC. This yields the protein CASSMMTGNLYNEQFF. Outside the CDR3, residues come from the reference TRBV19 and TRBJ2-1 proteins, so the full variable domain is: DGGITQSPKYLFRKEGQNVTLSCEQNLNHDAMYWYRQDPGQGLRLIYYSQIVNDFQKGDIAEGYSVSREKKESFPLTVTSAQKNPTAFYLCASSMMTGNLYNEQFFGPGTRLTVL.